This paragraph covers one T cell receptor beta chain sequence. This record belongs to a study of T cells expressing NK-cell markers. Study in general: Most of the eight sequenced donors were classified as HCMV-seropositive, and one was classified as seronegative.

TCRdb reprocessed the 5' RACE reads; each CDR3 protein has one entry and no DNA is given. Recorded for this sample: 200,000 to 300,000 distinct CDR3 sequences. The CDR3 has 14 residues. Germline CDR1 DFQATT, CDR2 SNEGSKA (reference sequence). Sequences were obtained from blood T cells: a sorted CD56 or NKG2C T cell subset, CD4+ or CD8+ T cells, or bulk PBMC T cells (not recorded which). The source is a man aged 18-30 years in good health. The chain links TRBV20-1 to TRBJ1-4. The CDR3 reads CSARDRRLNEKLFF.